Listed below are T cell receptor beta chains from one sample, sequenced in a study of cytomegalovirus exposure and HLA in healthy donors. Here immunoSEQ multiplex PCR was the method, and the copy in TCRdb shows in-frame clones only, minus some. The sample has under 70,000 clones; 68% are singletons. Sample: PBMCs. The source is a woman aged 30 to 39 in good health and CMV-seronegative. The CDR3 runs from the conserved cysteine through the conserved F or W. A D gene is named only where the DNA matches it firmly. The listing skips clone size in some rows; elsewhere it reads once, few, many or a size class.

CDR3 DNA	CDR3 protein	clone size	V gene	D gene	J gene
TGTGCCAGTAGTACCGGACAGGCCTATGGCTACACCTTC	CASSTGQAYGYTF	NA	TRBV19	TRBD1	TRBJ1-2
TGTGCCAGCAGCTGGGGGGTAGGGACTTCGACAGATACGCAGTATTTT	CASSWGVGTSTDTQYF	NA	TRBV5-4	NA	TRBJ2-3
TGTGCCAGCAGCGCCGGGACAGGACGAACTGAAGCTTTCTTT	CASSAGTGRTEAFF	NA	TRBV7-2	TRBD1	TRBJ1-1
TGTGCCAGCAGTGAATTGGGACTAGCGGGGGGGCACGACGAGCAGTACTTC	CASSELGLAGGHDEQYF	NA	TRBV2	TRBD2	TRBJ2-7
TGTGCCAGCAGGGGACCCCAGGGGATAGCCAAAAACATTCAGTACTTC	CASRGPQGIAKNIQYF	few	TRBV2	NA	TRBJ2-4
TGTGCCAGCAGCTCCGGACACAGCACAGATACGCAGTATTTT	CASSSGHSTDTQYF	NA	TRBV7-3	NA	TRBJ2-3
TGTGCCAGCAGCGTAGGAGGAGAGACCCAGTACTTC	CASSVGGETQYF	few	TRBV9	NA	TRBJ2-5
TGTGCCAGCAGCTGGGACAGGGGGCCCTACGAGCAGTACTTC	CASSWDRGPYEQYF	NA	TRBV5-6	TRBD1	TRBJ2-7
TGTGCTAGCAGCTTAGGGACAGTCAATGAGCAGTTCTTC	CASSLGTVNEQFF	NA	TRBV7-7	TRBD1	TRBJ2-1
TGTGCCAGCAGCTTAGTTAGCGGGGGTTCTGGTGAGCAGTTCTTC	CASSLVSGGSGEQFF	NA	TRBV7-6	TRBD2	TRBJ2-1
TGTGCCATCAGTGAGGGAAGGGGTTTGTACTATGGCTACACCTTC	CAISEGRGLYYGYTF	NA	TRBV10-3	NA	TRBJ1-2
TGTGCCAGCAGCGTACTGGCGGGCCTGAACACTGAAGCTTTCTTT	CASSVLAGLNTEAFF	few	TRBV9	NA	TRBJ1-1
TGTGCCAGCAGCTCCAGACAGGGGTCAAACTACAATGAGCAGTTCTTC	CASSSRQGSNYNEQFF	NA	TRBV5-5	TRBD1	TRBJ2-1
TGTGCCAGCTCCAAGCGTAGGCCAGATACGCAGTATTTT	CASSKRRPDTQYF	NA	TRBV5-5	NA	TRBJ2-3
TGCGCCAGCAGTCAGACAGGGTTCTATGGCTACACCTTC	CASSQTGFYGYTF	NA	TRBV4-1	TRBD1	TRBJ1-2
TGTGCCAGCAGACAGGGGTATAATGAAAAACTGTTTTTT	CASRQGYNEKLFF	NA	TRBV6-5	TRBD1	TRBJ1-4
TGTGCCAGCAGCTCTTTCCGGCTAGCAGTATCCCAAGAGACCCAGTACTTC	CASSSFRLAVSQETQYF	NA	TRBV7-8	NA	TRBJ2-5
TGTGCCAGCAGCTGGGGGACAGGCTCCTACGAGCAGTACTTC	CASSWGTGSYEQYF	NA	TRBV5-4	TRBD1	TRBJ2-7
TGTGCCAGCAGCGGATACAGGGGGACTGAAGCTTTCTTT	CASSGYRGTEAFF	NA	TRBV9	TRBD1	TRBJ1-1